These T cell receptor beta chains were read from a single sample in a study of blood T cells in healthy people across ages. TCRdb reanalysed the 5' RACE reads using MiXCR and keeps one entry per CDR3 protein. Here the sample spans around 900,000 distinct CDR3 sequences, roughly 26% being singletons. The specimen was blood. Receptors originate from a woman older than 75 in good health. CDR3s include the opening cysteine and the closing phenylalanine or tryptophan. The order of the fields is V gene, D gene, J gene, clone size, CDR3 DNA, CDR3 protein. D genes are given only for firm matches. Some rows have no size entry. The others give once, few or many, or a class for an expanded clone.

>TRBV7-2|-|TRBJ1-4|many
TGTGCCAGCAGCTCTAACAGTGGGGGACAAAAACTGTTTTTT
CASSSNSGGQKLFF
>TRBV20-1|-|TRBJ1-2|few
TGCAGTGCTTCAGTTAACTATGGCTACACCTTC
CSASVNYGYTF
>TRBV20-1|-|TRBJ2-7|few
TGCAGTGCTAGACCCCCCGGCAGGAGCTCCTACAATGAGCAGTACTTC
CSARPPGRSSYNEQYF
>TRBV29-1|-|TRBJ2-2|-
TGCAGCGTTGAAGGAGGGGTTCCCACCGGGGAGCTGTTTTTT
CSVEGGVPTGELFF
>TRBV18|-|TRBJ2-2|-
TGTGCCAGCTCACCACAGGAAACCGGGGAGCTGTTTTTT
CASSPQETGELFF
>TRBV7-6|TRBD2|TRBJ2-1|-
TGTGCCAGCAGCCCCTCTAGCGGTTCCTACAATGAGCAGTTCTTC
CASSPSSGSYNEQFF
>TRBV7-2|TRBD2|TRBJ2-5|many
TGTGCCAGCAGCTCCGGTTTAGTAGCGGGGATCACAACGTCAGAGACCCAGTACTTC
CASSSGLVAGITTSETQYF
>TRBV5-1|-|TRBJ1-1|many
TGCGCCAGCAGCTTTGGTCGGGGATACGCTGAAGCTTTCTTT
CASSFGRGYAEAFF
>TRBV7-3|TRBD1|TRBJ1-4|-
TGTGCCAGCAGCTTAAGGCGGACAGGGGACTTTAATGAAAAACTGTTTTTT
CASSLRRTGDFNEKLFF
>TRBV10-1|-|TRBJ1-2|few
TGCGCCAGCAGTGGTGGGACCGAAGCTATGGGCTACACCTTC
CASSGGTEAMGYTF
>TRBV5-1|-|TRBJ2-1|-
TGCGCCAGCAGCTTGGAGTCAACACACTCCTACAATGAGCAGTTCTTC
CASSLESTHSYNEQFF
>TRBV7-9|-|TRBJ2-2|-
TGTGCCAGCAGCTTAGTTCCAGGGATCATTTACACCGGGGAGCTGTTTTTT
CASSLVPGIIYTGELFF
>TRBV20-1|TRBD1|TRBJ1-4|-
TGCAGTGCTATGGGACAGTCTAATGAAAAACTGTTTTTT
CSAMGQSNEKLFF
>TRBV28|-|TRBJ1-2|many
TGTGCCAGCCACCTAACTATGGCCACTGGCTACACCTTC
CASHLTMATGYTF
>TRBV12-3/TRBV12-4|-|TRBJ2-5|many
TGTGCCAGCAGTTACGGGGGTGGCAGGTCCGGAAAGACCCAGTACTTC
CASSYGGGRSGKTQYF
>TRBV7-2|TRBD1|TRBJ2-5|many
TGTGCCAGCAGCGGACAGGGGGCTCAAGAGACCCAGTACTTC
CASSGQGAQETQYF
>TRBV29-1|-|TRBJ2-7|few
TGCAGCGTTGGAGGACTCCCGGGGAGCTACGAGCAGTACTTC
CSVGGLPGSYEQYF
>TRBV5-1|-|TRBJ2-5|many
TGCGCCAGCAGCTTGGTGCAGGGGATTGAGACCCAGTACTTC
CASSLVQGIETQYF
>TRBV20-1|-|TRBJ1-2|-
TGCAGTGCGGTAGGGACACGAGAGCTCTACACCTTC
CSAVGTRELYTF
>TRBV5-5|-|TRBJ1-3|-
TGTGTCAGCAGCTCGGTTGGGGACATTGGAAACACCATATATTTT
CVSSSVGDIGNTIYF
>TRBV6-2/TRBV6-3|-|TRBJ2-4|many
TGTGCCAGCAGTTATGGGATCTTAGAGGGTGACATTCAGTACTTC
CASSYGILEGDIQYF
>TRBV5-6|-|TRBJ1-1|few
TGTGCCAGCAGCTTTTGGAGCTTTGGGAACACTGAAGCTTTCTTT
CASSFWSFGNTEAFF
>TRBV6-2/TRBV6-3|-|TRBJ1-5|many
TGTGCCAGCAGGTCAACAGCTAGCAATCAGCCCCAGCATTTT
CASRSTASNQPQHF
>TRBV20-1|TRBD1|TRBJ2-7|many
TGCAGTGCTAGGGGACAGGGGGCAATCCACGAGCAGTACTTC
CSARGQGAIHEQYF
>TRBV5-1|TRBD1|TRBJ2-5|many
TGCGCCAGCAGCTCACAGGGGGTTATAGAGACCCAGTACTTC
CASSSQGVIETQYF
>TRBV29-1|-|TRBJ2-3|once
TGCAGCGTGGAATCTGGCAGCGCAGATACGCAGTATTTT
CSVESGSADTQYF
>TRBV12-3/TRBV12-4|-|TRBJ2-7|-
TGTGCCAGCAGTTTAGACCCTGACTACGAGCAGTACTTC
CASSLDPDYEQYF
>TRBV19|-|TRBJ1-5|-
TGTGCCACCCGAGGGACGGGGGTCCAGCCCCAGCATTTT
CATRGTGVQPQHF
>TRBV19|TRBD1|TRBJ1-6|-
TGTGCCAGTACCCCGACAGGGGAAACCTATAATTCACCCCTCCACTTT
CASTPTGETYNSPLHF
>TRBV12-3/TRBV12-4|-|TRBJ2-7|-
TGTGCCAGCAGGGACAGAACCTACGAGCAGTACTTC
CASRDRTYEQYF
>TRBV20-1|TRBD2|TRBJ2-1|few
TGCAGTGCTCTTCGGGGGGGGGACTACAATGAGCAGTTCTTC
CSALRGGDYNEQFF
>TRBV7-9|TRBD1|TRBJ2-5|many
TGTGCCAGCAGCTTAGTATCCGGGACAGGGGAGACCCAGTACTTC
CASSLVSGTGETQYF
>TRBV6-1|-|TRBJ2-3|few
TGTGCCACCATTTTAAGGGCCCGCACAGATACGCAGTATTTT
CATILRARTDTQYF
>TRBV20-1|TRBD1|TRBJ2-5|-
TGCAGTGCTGAAAGGACAGGGAAGGGTTTGGAGACCCAGTACTTC
CSAERTGKGLETQYF
>TRBV4-1|-|TRBJ2-2|-
TGCGCCAGCATGGACATCCCTTGGTCCGGGGAGCTGTTTTTT
CASMDIPWSGELFF
>TRBV28|TRBD1|TRBJ1-1|-
TGTGCCAGCACCATAACAGGGGGCTTAGGGACTGAAGCTTTCTTT
CASTITGGLGTEAFF
>TRBV6-6|-|TRBJ2-6|-
TGTGCCAGTAGTGCCGGTACAGAGTCTACGAACGTCCTGACTTTC
CASSAGTESTNVLTF
>TRBV12-3/TRBV12-4|-|TRBJ2-3|-
TGTGCCAGCAGGCCACGCACAGGTATTCCAGATGCGCAGTATTTT
CASRPRTGIPDAQYF
>TRBV20-1|-|TRBJ1-1|-
TGCAGTGCTAGAGCCCAGGAGCGGTGGTCTGAAGCTTTCTTT
CSARAQERWSEAFF
>TRBV5-1|-|TRBJ1-2|-
TGCGCCAGCAGCCCCATAGGGGCATCGGAAGGCTACACCTTC
CASSPIGASEGYTF
>TRBV7-2|-|TRBJ1-6|many
TGTGCCAGCAGCCAGGGACCTTATAATTCACCCCTCCACTTT
CASSQGPYNSPLHF
>TRBV24-1|TRBD2|TRBJ2-5|many
TGTGCCACCAGTGAACCCAGGACTAGCGGGGGGGCCCAGTACTTC
CATSEPRTSGGAQYF